Each of the 18 T cell receptor beta chains below was sequenced from the same sample in a study of T-cell reconstitution after alpha-beta-depleted transplantation in children. Unique molecular identifiers were used to barcode this TCRbeta library. TCRdb redid the calling of the PCR reads with MiXCR, one entry per CDR3 protein. The sample holds 200,000 to 250,000 distinct CDR3 sequences, under 8.5% seen once. The sequencing used PBMCs, mostly from graft donor cells, collected 360 days after TCRalphabeta/CD19-depleted stem cell transplant. These receptors were taken from a male patient aged 2 to 9 who had a stem cell transplant for acute myeloid leukemia, so the T cells may come from the graft donor.

Only a few counts were recorded for this clonotype. The V and J genes are TRBV7-2 and TRBJ2-3; D unclear. Germline assignment: CDR1 SGHTA and CDR2 FQGNSA. Trimming removed 5 bases at V and 0 bases at J, with 6 bases between. The CDR3 loop spans 13 amino acids. The CDR3 loop is CASSPWSTDTQYF. The CDR3 nucleotides are TGTGCCAGCAGCCCGTGGAGCACAGATACGCAGTATTTT.

This clonotype was detected many times. The V call is TRBV6-5, the J call TRBJ1-6; D unresolved. V lost 0 bases and J lost 10, with 19 bases in between. The CDR3 covers 17 residues. The V gene's germline CDR1 is MNHEY and CDR2 SVGAGI. CDR3 coding DNA: TGTGCCAGCAGTTACTCGAAATCGGCAGCTGACTACTCACCCCTCCACTTT. Encoded protein: CASSYSKSAADYSPLHF.

The chain is built from TRBV20-1 and TRBJ1-1, with a weak D call TRBD1 (5 bases). The CDR3 covers 16 residues. V was cut by 0 bases and J by 1 base, with 15 bases left in between. CDR1 and CDR2 (germline): DFQATT, SNEGSKA (reference sequence). In DNA, the CDR3 is TGCAGTGCTAGAGATCCGGGGGGAGCGAGGAACACTGAAGCTTTCTTT. Translating it yields CSARDPGGARNTEAFF.

This clonotype showed up just a few times. The chain links TRBV6-1 to TRBJ1-2; tentatively, D is TRBD1 (5 bases). The CDR3 consists of 13 residues. Germline V gene lookup returns CDR1 MNHNS and CDR2 SASEGT. Trimming cost V 6 bases and J 4 bases, with 12 bases left between them. The CDR3 coding sequence is TGTGCCAGCAGGCGCCGGGACCCCTATGGCTACACCTTC. Residues: CASRRRDPYGYTF.

This clonotype has a count of ten or more. This chain joins TRBV5-1 and TRBJ2-7; D remains ambiguous. Germline values: CDR1 SGHRS, CDR2 YFSETQ. V lost 0 bases and J 4 bases, leaving 14 bases between the germline ends. The CDR3 covers 15 residues. The CDR3 DNA follows: TGCGCCAGCAGCTTGGGTTCTGGTGATGGGTACGAGCAGTACTTC. Its protein is CASSLGSGDGYEQYF.

Turning to this clonotype: This may be a read error: a much more frequent sequence differs by one nucleotide. The chain recombines TRBV10-3 with TRBJ2-7, with D perhaps assigned TRBD1 or TRBD2 (5 bases each). The CDR3 is 15 residues long. The ends were cut back, 7 bases at V and 5 bases at J, with 21 bases in the middle. The germline V gene encodes CDR1 ENHRY and CDR2 SYGVKD. CDR3 in amino acids: CAINALRDQPHEQYF. The DNA of the CDR3 is TGTGCCATCAATGCCCTTCGGGACCAGCCCCACGAGCAGTACTTC.

This clonotype was counted at least ten times. The chain joins TRBV12-3 or TRBV12-4 to TRBJ1-1, with a tentative D call TRBD1 (5 bases). This CDR3 region has 12 residues. Trimming took 7 bases from V and 6 from J, leaving 12 bases between them. DNA of the CDR3: TGTGCCAGCACCTATGGGGGGGCTGAAGCTTTCTTT. Its translation is CASTYGGAEAFF.

This clonotype showed up many times. This chain uses TRBV20-1 with TRBJ2-1; tentatively, D is TRBD2 (6 bases). Germline CDR1 is DFQATT and CDR2 is SNEGSKA (reference sequence). V was pared by 2 bases and J by 1 base, with 12 bases between. CDR3 length: 15 residues. The chain's CDR3 is CSARKAGRSYNEQFF. The CDR3 bases are TGCAGTGCTAGAAAGGCGGGGAGGTCCTACAATGAGCAGTTCTTC.

This clonotype was counted at least ten times. The V and J genes are TRBV7-2 and TRBJ1-5, with D perhaps matching TRBD1 (5 bases). There are 15 residues in the CDR3. Germline assignment: CDR1 SGHTA and CDR2 FQGNSA. V was pared by 3 bases and J by 6 bases, with 15 bases between. CDR3 nucleotides: TGTGCCAGCAGCTTGGATAGGGGTGGCGTTCAGCCCCAGCATTTT. This translates into CASSLDRGGVQPQHF.

V gene TRBV7-2 combines with J gene TRBJ1-1; D may be TRBD1 (6 bases). The germline V gene has CDR1 SGHTA and CDR2 FQGNSA. V was pared by 8 bases and J by 1 base, with 11 bases between. The CDR3 totals 13 residues. CDR3 DNA: TGTGCCAGCGGGGAGACAGGGAACACTGAAGCTTTCTTT. Protein sequence: CASGETGNTEAFF.

This clonotype has a count of ten or more. The V and J genes are TRBV2 and TRBJ2-5; D might be TRBD1 (5 bases). Germline CDR1 SNHLY, CDR2 FYNNEI. The CDR3 is 15 amino acids. The V and J ends lost 7 bases and 5 bases respectively, with 20 bases between them. DNA of the CDR3: TGTGCCAGCAATACCGGCAGGGCGTTTGGGGAGACCCAGTACTTC. This translates into CASNTGRAFGETQYF.

Regarding this clonotype: Just one base apart from a much larger clone, this may be a read error. The chain links TRBV5-6 to TRBJ2-5; D is undetermined. The CDR3 runs to 11 residues. Per the germline V gene, CDR1 is SGHDT and CDR2 is YYEEEE. Trimming took off 4 bases at V and 7 bases at J, with 8 bases between the two ends. CDR3 DNA sequence: TGTGCCAGCAGCCGCCCGGGGACCCAGTACTTC. It specifies CASSRPGTQYF.

This clonotype was found a few times. This rearrangement joins TRBV29-1 to TRBJ2-1, with 14 bases lining up with TRBD2. Germline V gene sequence: CDR1 SQVTM, CDR2 ANQGSEA. Losses at the gene ends were 6 bases for V and 10 bases for J; bases not matched to a gene: 2. There are 12 residues in the CDR3. As DNA, the CDR3 is TGCAGCGTCGGACTAGCGGGAGGCGAGCAGTTCTTC. Protein: CSVGLAGGEQFF.

This sequence joins TRBV27 and TRBJ2-1; TRBD1 is a possible D gene (5 bases). The CDR3 has 15 residues. Germline V lookup: CDR1 MNHEY, CDR2 SMNVEV (reference sequence). V lost 8 bases to trimming and J lost 2 bases, with 16 bases between them. The CDR3 DNA reads as TGTGCCAGCGGTTCAGACAGTCGCGCCTACAATGAGCAGTTCTTC. This sequence encodes CASGSDSRAYNEQFF.

This clonotype was found many times. The chain recombines TRBV7-2 with TRBJ2-3; 9 nucleotides agree with TRBD2. The CDR3 totals 16 residues. J gave up 2 bases and V 1 base, and 4 bases lay outside the gene matches. The germline V gene encodes CDR1 SGHTA and CDR2 FQGNSA. This CDR3 is CASSLGAGGSTDTQYF. The CDR3 coding sequence is TGTGCCAGCAGCTTAGGAGCGGGGGGCTCCACAGATACGCAGTATTTT.

The chain couples TRBV7-2 to TRBJ1-2; D unclear. The V end was cut by 3 bases, the J end by 0 bases, with 11 bases between. From germline, CDR1 is SGHTA and CDR2 FQGNSA. This CDR3 contains 15 residues. The CDR3 sequence: CASSFRQASNYGYTF. CDR3 nucleotides: TGTGCCAGCAGCTTTCGGCAGGCATCTAACTATGGCTACACCTTC. The variable domain in full, completed from reference TRBV7-2 and TRBJ1-2, reads GAGVSQSPSNKVTEKGKDVELRCDPISGHTALYWYRQSLGQGLEFLIYFQGNSAPDKSGLPSDRFSAERTGGSVSTLTIQRTQQEDSAVYLCASSFRQASNYGYTFGSGTRLTVV.

This clonotype was detected a few times. The chain is built from TRBV6-5 and TRBJ1-1, with 9 bases that match TRBD1. Germline values: CDR1 MNHEY, CDR2 SVGAGI. This CDR3 is built from 14 residues. V dropped 1 base and J dropped 6; count of bases not matched to a gene: 3. CDR3 loop: CASSYWGQGAEAFF. CDR3 nucleotide sequence: TGTGCCAGCAGTTACTGGGGACAGGGTGCTGAAGCTTTCTTT.

This clonotype has a count of ten or more. The V gene is TRBV5-1, the J gene TRBJ2-2; D call uncertain. This CDR3 is built from 13 residues. CDR1 is SGHRS and CDR2 is YFSETQ in the germline V gene. The ends were cut back, 6 bases at V and 3 bases at J, with 9 bases in the middle. CDR3 in DNA: TGCGCCAGCAAGCAGGCCGACACCGGGGAGCTGTTTTTT. Translating gives CASKQADTGELFF.